These T cell receptor beta chains were read from a single sample in a study of graft-versus-host responses after intestinal transplantation. Clones were sequenced by immunoSEQ multiplex PCR, and TCRdb holds only the in-frame ones, with some missing. The top ten hold about 4% of the sample, which has around 40,000 clones, roughly four fifths seen once. Sequenced material: PBMCs, taken roughly 34 months after transplant. The receptors shown here come from a human patient who received an intestinal transplant, so some T cells may come from the graft donor. The CDR3 runs from the conserved cysteine through the conserved F or W. D genes are given only for firm matches. The size field is filled for only some rows; it gives once, few, many or a size class.

clone_size	d_call	v_call	j_call	cdr3_aa	cdr3_nt
few	TRBD1	TRBV7-9	TRBJ2-7	CASSSRDRGHEQYF	TGTGCCAGCAGTTCCCGGGACAGGGGCCACGAGCAGTACTTC
-	-	TRBV19	TRBJ1-1	CASTSVQGGGIKPGFYTEAFF	TGTGCCAGTACCTCCGTCCAGGGCGGAGGAATAAAGCCAGGGTTTTACACTGAAGCTTTCTTT
-	-	TRBV10-3	TRBJ2-2	CAISERAGDSAGELFF	TGTGCCATCAGTGAGAGGGCAGGGGATAGCGCCGGGGAGCTGTTTTTT
once	TRBD1	TRBV10-3	TRBJ1-4	CATGQGGGEKLFF	TGTGCCACCGGACAGGGCGGAGGTGAAAAACTGTTTTTT
-	-	TRBV30	TRBJ1-5	CAWSAAGMGQPQHF	TGTGCCTGGAGTGCGGCGGGGATGGGTCAGCCCCAGCATTTT
few	-	TRBV5-1	TRBJ1-5	CASSLGLSSNQPQHF	TGCGCCAGCAGCTTGGGCCTCAGTAGCAATCAGCCCCAGCATTTT
-	TRBD2	TRBV5-4	TRBJ2-3	CASSLSSGVDTQYF	TGTGCCAGCAGCTTGAGTAGCGGGGTTGATACGCAGTATTTT
-	TRBD2	TRBV5-1	TRBJ2-7	CASSLVSAGGEQYF	TGCGCCAGCAGCTTGGTTTCTGCGGGAGGGGAGCAGTACTTC
-	-	TRBV5-4	TRBJ1-1	CASSLARLNTEAFF	TGTGCCAGCAGCTTGGCCAGGCTGAACACTGAAGCTTTCTTT
-	-	TRBV7-2	TRBJ2-2	CASSPGTGELFF	TGTGCCAGCAGCCCCGGCACCGGGGAGCTGTTTTTT
-	-	TRBV6-1	TRBJ2-7	CASSENLSPYF	TGTGCCAGCAGTGAGAATCTTTCCCCGTACTTC
few	TRBD2	TRBV18	TRBJ2-7	CASSPLVAGGSYEQYF	TGTGCCAGCTCACCATTGGTAGCGGGAGGGTCGTACGAGCAGTACTTC
-	TRBD1	TRBV9	TRBJ2-2	CASSVGQGNTGELFF	TGTGCCAGCAGCGTCGGACAGGGTAACACCGGGGAGCTGTTTTTT
-	TRBD2	TRBV11-1	TRBJ2-3	CASSPLAGPPDTQYF	TGTGCCAGCAGCCCACTAGCGGGACCTCCAGATACGCAGTATTTT
once	-	TRBV5-1	TRBJ2-3	CASSRLPPEALGTDTQYF	TGCGCCAGCAGCCGCTTACCACCCGAGGCCCTCGGGACAGATACGCAGTATTTT
few	TRBD1	TRBV15	TRBJ2-5	CATSNRGDVETQYF	TGTGCCACCAGCAACAGGGGGGACGTAGAGACCCAGTACTTC
-	-	TRBV28	TRBJ1-5	CASMRVSNQPQHF	TGTGCCAGCATGAGGGTTAGCAATCAGCCCCAGCATTTT
-	-	TRBV5-1	TRBJ2-3	CASSPPQRTDTQYF	TGCGCCAGCAGCCCCCCACAAAGAACAGATACGCAGTATTTT
few	-	TRBV6-1	TRBJ2-5	CASREETQYF	TGTGCCAGCAGGGAGGAGACCCAGTACTTC
-	-	TRBV9	TRBJ2-7	CASSVDGRVYEQYF	TGTGCCAGCAGCGTAGACGGTAGGGTCTACGAGCAGTACTTC
-	-	TRBV27	TRBJ2-2	CASSLFGGPLNTGELFF	TGTGCCAGCAGTTTATTCGGGGGCCCCCTTAACACCGGGGAGCTGTTTTTT
-	-	TRBV6-5	TRBJ2-2	CASRTNTGELFF	TGTGCCAGCAGGACGAACACCGGGGAGCTGTTTTTT
-	TRBD1	TRBV5-4	TRBJ2-1	CASSLSDRDYNEQFF	TGTGCCAGCAGCTTATCGGACAGGGATTACAATGAGCAGTTCTTC